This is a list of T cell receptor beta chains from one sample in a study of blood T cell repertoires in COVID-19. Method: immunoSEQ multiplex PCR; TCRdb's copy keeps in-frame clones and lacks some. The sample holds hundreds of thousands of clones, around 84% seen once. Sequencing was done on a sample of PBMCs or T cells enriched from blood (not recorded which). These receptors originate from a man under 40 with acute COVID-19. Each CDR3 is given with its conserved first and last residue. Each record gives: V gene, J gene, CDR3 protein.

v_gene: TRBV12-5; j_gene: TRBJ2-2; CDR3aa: CASGLPLGGTGGHGELFF
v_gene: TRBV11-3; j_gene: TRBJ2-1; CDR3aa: CASSPDGGRVLGEQFF
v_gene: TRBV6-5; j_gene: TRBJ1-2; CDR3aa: CASSYGLGRVYGYTF
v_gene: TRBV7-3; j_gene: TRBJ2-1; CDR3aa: CASSPQAPAEQFF
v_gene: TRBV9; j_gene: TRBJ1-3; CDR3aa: CASSNRQTGNTIYF
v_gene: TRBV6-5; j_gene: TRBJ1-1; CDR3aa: CASSSADRVGAEAFF
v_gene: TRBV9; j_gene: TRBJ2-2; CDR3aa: CASSNRDFAVAGELFF
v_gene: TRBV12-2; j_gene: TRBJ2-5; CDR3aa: CASRLAGLASETQYF
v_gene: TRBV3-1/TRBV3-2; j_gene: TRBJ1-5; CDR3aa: CASSPFRPREGVQPQHF
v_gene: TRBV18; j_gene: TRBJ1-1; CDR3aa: CASSSPTGLNTEAFF
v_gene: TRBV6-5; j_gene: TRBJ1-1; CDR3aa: CASTLGQAGTEAFF
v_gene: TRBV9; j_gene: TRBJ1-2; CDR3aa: CASSRQGYGYTF
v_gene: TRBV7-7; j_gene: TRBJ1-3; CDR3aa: CASSTGQGAGNTIYF
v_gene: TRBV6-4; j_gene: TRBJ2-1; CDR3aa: CASSDGTSGGNEQFF
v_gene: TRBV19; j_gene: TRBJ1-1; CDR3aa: CASSISEAFF
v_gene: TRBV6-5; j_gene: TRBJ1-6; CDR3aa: CASSRGQGRSPLHF
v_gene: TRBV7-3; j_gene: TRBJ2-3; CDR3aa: CASSLAGGRDTQYF
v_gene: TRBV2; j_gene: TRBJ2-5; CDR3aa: CASSRGQQETQYF
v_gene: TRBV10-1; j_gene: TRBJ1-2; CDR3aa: CASSPDRSYGYTF
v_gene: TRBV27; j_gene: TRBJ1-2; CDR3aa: CASSFRDRGRGYTF
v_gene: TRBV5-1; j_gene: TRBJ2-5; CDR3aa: CASSLATGKQTQYF
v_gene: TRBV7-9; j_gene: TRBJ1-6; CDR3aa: CASSLASGSALHF